This T cell receptor beta chain was found in a study of cytomegalovirus exposure and HLA in healthy donors. A word on this clone: Its target is not known.

The protocol was immunoSEQ multiplex PCR, while the TCRdb copy is restricted to in-frame clones and leaves out a portion. The data show about 60,000 clones, roughly 95% seen once. The donors were in the roughly 120-subject validation cohort, distinct from the roughly 700-subject first cohort. General observations from the study: Reportedly, diagnosis of cytomegalovirus status by the classifier showed high specificity and sensitivity. A few chains tied to CMV proved CMV antigen-specific in vitro. The listing of roughly 160 TCR beta chains classed them as cytomegalovirus-associated.

Germline lookup yields CDR1 LNHDA and CDR2 SQIVND (reference sequence). The CDR3 sequence is 15 residues long. Trimming removed 1 base from V and 3 bases from J, with 12 bases in between. This chain connects TRBV19 to TRBJ1-2; weak D call: TRBD1 (5 bases). The receptor's source is a woman aged 18-30 years in good health and CMV-seronegative. The sequencing sample was made of PBMCs. CDR3 sequence: CASSIAGREDYGYTF. The CDR3 DNA reads TGTGCCAGTAGTATAGCGGGCAGGGAAGACTATGGCTACACCTTC.